The clone carrying this TCR beta chain appeared once. The entry originates in a study of T cell changes during pregnancy in multiple sclerosis. Sequenced by immunoSEQ multiplex PCR; TCRdb stores in-frame clones only, minus some. The sample records approximately 36,000 clones, 85% to 95% being singletons. The CDR3 has 16 amino acids. Trimming at V came to 7 bases and at J to 5 bases, leaving 14 bases not matched to a gene. CDR1 is SGHRS, CDR2 YFSETQ, per germline. The chain recombines TRBV5-1 with TRBJ2-1; 8 bases are a match to TRBD2. The specimen comprised CD4+ T cells from peripheral blood mononuclear cells, sampled in the first trimester of pregnancy. The receptor comes from a female donor with multiple sclerosis, enrolled in a pregnancy study. This CDR3 reads CASGPLGAGADNEQFF. The CDR3 DNA reads TGCGCCAGCGGACCCTTAGGAGCGGGGGCCGACAATGAGCAGTTCTTC. The variable domain in full, completed from reference TRBV5-1 and TRBJ2-1, reads KAGVTQTPRYLIKTRGQQVTLSCSPISGHRSVSWYQQTPGQGLQFLFEYFSETQRNKGNFPGRFSGRQFSNSRSEMNVSTLELGDSALYLCASGPLGAGADNEQFFGPGTRLTVL.